This record looks at one T cell receptor (beta chain) sequence and its context. V lost 1 base and J lost 5, with 8 bases in between. Germline CDR1 SGHVS, CDR2 FQNEAQ. The CDR3 contains 13 residues. The entry originates in a study of shared clonotypes between healthy human individuals. The method was immunoSEQ multiplex PCR; TCRdb's version includes in-frame clones alone and lacks a portion of them. The sample records about 1 million clones, about 75% being singletons. The sequenced material came from memory CD4+ T cells sorted from blood. Subset given: CD45RA-negative fraction. The sequence was collected from a man aged 18 to 30 in good health. The chain has TRBV7-8 and TRBJ1-2, with D perhaps TRBD1 (5 bases). This chain's CDR3 is CASSLVTAYGYTF. In DNA form, the CDR3 reads TGTGCCAGCAGCTTAGTGACAGCTTATGGCTACACCTTC.